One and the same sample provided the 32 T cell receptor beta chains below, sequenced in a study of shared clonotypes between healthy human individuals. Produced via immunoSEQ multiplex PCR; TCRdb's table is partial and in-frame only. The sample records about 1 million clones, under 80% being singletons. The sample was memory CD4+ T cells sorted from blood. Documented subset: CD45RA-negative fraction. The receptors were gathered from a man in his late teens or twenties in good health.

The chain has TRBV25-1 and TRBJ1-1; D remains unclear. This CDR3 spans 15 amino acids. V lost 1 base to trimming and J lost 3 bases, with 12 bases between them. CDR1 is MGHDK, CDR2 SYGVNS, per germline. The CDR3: CASSELGLGDTEAFF. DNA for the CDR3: TGTGCCAGCAGTGAATTAGGTCTCGGGGACACTGAAGCTTTCTTT.

The CDR3 DNA is TGTGCCAGCTCACCACCATCAGGGGGCACAGATACGCAGTATTTT. This gives the protein CASSPPSGGTDTQYF. This chain connects TRBV18 to TRBJ2-3; TRBD1 is a possible D gene (6 bases). V lost 0 bases to trimming and J lost 1 base, with 8 bases between them. CDR3 length: 15 residues. Germline V CDR1 and CDR2: KGHSH, LQKENI.

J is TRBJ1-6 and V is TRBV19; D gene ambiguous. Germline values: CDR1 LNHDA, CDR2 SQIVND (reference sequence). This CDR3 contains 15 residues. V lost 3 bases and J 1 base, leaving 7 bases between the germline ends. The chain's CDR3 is CASSIKGSYNSPLHF. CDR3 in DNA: TGTGCCAGTAGTATTAAGGGTTCCTATAATTCACCCCTCCACTTT.

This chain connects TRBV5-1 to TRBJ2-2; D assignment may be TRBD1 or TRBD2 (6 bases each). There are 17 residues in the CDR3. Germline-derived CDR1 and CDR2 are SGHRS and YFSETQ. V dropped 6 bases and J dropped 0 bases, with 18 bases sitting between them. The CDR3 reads CASTVGGGDTNTGELFF. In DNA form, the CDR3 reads TGCGCCAGCACCGTTGGAGGCGGGGACACGAACACCGGGGAGCTGTTTTTT.

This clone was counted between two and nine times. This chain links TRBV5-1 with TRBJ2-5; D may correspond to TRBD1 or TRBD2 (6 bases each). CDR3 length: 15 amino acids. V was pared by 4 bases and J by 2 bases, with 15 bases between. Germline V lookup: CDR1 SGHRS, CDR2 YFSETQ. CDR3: CASSPNPGAQETQYF. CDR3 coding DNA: TGCGCCAGCAGCCCTAATCCGGGGGCTCAAGAGACCCAGTACTTC.

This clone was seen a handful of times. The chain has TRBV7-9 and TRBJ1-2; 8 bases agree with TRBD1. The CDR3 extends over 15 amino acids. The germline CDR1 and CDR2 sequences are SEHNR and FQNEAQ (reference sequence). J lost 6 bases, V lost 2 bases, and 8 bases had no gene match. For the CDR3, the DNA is TGTGCCAGCAGCTTAAAGGGGATCAGGGGGCATGGCTACACCTTC. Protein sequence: CASSLKGIRGHGYTF.

In DNA form, the CDR3 reads TGTGCCAGCAGCGATGCCTACGAGCAGTACTTC. Its protein is CASSDAYEQYF. V is TRBV6-4 and J is TRBJ2-7; no firm D call. CDR1 MRHNA and CDR2 SNTAGT come from the germline V gene. CDR3 length: 11 residues. With 6 bases removed from V and 2 bases from J, the gap between germline ends came to 5 bases.

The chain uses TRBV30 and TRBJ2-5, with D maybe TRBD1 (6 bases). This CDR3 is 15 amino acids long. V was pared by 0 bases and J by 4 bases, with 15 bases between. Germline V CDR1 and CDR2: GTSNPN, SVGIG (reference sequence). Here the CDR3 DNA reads TGTGCCTGGAGTGTATGGGACAAGGGAACAGAGACCCAGTACTTC. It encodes CAWSVWDKGTETQYF.

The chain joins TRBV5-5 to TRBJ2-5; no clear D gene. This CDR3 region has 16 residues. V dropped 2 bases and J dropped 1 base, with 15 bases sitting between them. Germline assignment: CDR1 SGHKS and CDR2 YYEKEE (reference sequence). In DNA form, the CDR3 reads TGTGCCAGCAGCTTAATGGACGGCAGCTTCCAAGAGACCCAGTACTTC. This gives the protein CASSLMDGSFQETQYF.

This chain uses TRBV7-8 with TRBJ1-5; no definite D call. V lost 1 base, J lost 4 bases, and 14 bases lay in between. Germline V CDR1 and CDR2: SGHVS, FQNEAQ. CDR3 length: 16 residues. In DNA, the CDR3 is TGTGCCAGCAGCTTAGTTGGTCGGGTCGGGAATCAGCCCCAGCATTTT. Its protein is CASSLVGRVGNQPQHF. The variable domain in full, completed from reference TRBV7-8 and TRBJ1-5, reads GAGVSQSPRYKVAKRGQDVALRCDPISGHVSLFWYQQALGQGPEFLTYFQNEAQLDKSGLPSDRFFAERPEGSVSTLKIQRTQQEDSAVYLCASSLVGRVGNQPQHFGDGTRLSIL.

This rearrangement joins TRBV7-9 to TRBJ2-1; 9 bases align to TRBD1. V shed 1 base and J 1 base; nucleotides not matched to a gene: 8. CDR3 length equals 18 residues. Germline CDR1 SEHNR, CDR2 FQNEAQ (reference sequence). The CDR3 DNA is TGTGCCAGCAGCTTAGAACGACAGACAGGGGGGTCCTACAATGAGCAGTTCTTC. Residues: CASSLERQTGGSYNEQFF.

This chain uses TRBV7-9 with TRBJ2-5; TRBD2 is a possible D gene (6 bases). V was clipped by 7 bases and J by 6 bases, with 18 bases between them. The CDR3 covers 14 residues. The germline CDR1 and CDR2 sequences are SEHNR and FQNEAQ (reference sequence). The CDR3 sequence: CASTSGDPPKTQYF. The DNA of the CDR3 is TGTGCCAGCACCTCGGGGGACCCCCCAAAGACCCAGTACTTC. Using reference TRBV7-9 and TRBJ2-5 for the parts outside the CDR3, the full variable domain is DTGVSQNPRHKITKRGQNVTFRCDPISEHNRLYWYRQTLGQGPEFLTYFQNEAQLEKSRLLSDRFSAERPKGSFSTLEIQRTEQGDSAMYLCASTSGDPPKTQYFGPGTRLLVL.

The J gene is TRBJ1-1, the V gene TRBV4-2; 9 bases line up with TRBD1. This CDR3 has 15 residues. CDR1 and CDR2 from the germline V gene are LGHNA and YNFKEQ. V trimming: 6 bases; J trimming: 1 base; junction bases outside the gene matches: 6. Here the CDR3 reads CASRRQTGGNTEAFF. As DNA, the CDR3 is TGTGCCAGCAGACGGCAGACAGGGGGGAACACTGAAGCTTTCTTT.

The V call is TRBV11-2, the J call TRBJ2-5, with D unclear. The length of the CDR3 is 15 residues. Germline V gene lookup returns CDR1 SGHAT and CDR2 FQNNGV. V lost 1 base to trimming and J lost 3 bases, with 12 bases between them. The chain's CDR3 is CASSLGGRIEETQYF. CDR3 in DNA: TGTGCCAGCAGCTTAGGTGGGCGTATCGAAGAGACCCAGTACTTC.

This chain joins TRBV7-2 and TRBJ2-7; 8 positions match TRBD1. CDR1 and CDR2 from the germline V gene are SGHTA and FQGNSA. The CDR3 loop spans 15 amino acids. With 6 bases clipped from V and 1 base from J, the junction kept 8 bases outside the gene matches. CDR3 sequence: CASRLGQGESYEQYF. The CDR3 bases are TGTGCCAGCAGACTCGGACAGGGTGAGTCCTACGAGCAGTACTTC.

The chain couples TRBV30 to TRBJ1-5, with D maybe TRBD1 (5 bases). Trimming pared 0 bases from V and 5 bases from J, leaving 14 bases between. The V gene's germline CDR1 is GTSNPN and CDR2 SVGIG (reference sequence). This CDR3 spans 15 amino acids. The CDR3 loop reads CAWSVRGHHYQPQHF. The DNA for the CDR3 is TGTGCCTGGAGTGTACGCGGACACCACTATCAGCCCCAGCATTTT. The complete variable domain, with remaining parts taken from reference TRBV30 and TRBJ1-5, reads SQTIHQWPATLVQPVGSPLSLECTVEGTSNPNLYWYRQAAGRGLQLLFYSVGIGQISSEVPQNLSASRPQDRQFILSSKKLLLSDSGFYLCAWSVRGHHYQPQHFGDGTRLSIL.

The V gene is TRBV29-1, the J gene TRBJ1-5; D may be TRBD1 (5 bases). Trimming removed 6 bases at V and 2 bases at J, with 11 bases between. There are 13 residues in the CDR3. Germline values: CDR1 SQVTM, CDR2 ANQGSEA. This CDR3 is CSVWAGGNQPQHF. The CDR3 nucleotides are TGCAGCGTCTGGGCGGGGGGCAATCAGCCCCAGCATTTT.

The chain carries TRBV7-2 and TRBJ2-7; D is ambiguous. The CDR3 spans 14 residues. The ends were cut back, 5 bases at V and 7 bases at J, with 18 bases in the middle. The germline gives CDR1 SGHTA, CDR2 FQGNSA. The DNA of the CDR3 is TGTGCCAGCAGCACCACCGGGCCAGGTCGGGAGCAGTACTTC. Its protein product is CASSTTGPGREQYF.

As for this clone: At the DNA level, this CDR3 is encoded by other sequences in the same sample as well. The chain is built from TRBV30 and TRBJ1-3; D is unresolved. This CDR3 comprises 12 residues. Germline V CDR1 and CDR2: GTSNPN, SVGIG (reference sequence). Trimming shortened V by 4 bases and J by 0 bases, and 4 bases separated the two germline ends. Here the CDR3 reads CAWTDSGNTIYF. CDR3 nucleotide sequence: TGTGCCTGGACAGACTCTGGAAACACCATATATTTT.

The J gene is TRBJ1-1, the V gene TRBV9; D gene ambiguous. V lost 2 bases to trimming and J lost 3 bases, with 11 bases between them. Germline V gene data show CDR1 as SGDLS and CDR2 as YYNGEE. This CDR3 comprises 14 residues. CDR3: CASSVVSGDTEAFF. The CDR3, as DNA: TGTGCCAGCAGCGTCGTGTCAGGTGACACTGAAGCTTTCTTT.

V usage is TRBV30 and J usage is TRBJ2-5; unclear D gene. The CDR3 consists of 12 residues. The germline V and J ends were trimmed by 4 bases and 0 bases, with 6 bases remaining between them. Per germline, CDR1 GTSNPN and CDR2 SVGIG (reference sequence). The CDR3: CAWTLNQETQYF. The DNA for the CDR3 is TGTGCCTGGACTCTTAACCAAGAGACCCAGTACTTC.

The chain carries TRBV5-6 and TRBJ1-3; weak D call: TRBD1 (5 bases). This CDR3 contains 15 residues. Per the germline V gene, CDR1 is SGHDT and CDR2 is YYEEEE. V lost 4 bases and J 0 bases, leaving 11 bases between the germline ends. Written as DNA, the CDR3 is TGTGCCAGCAGCCCCGACAGCCTCTCTGGAAACACCATATATTTT. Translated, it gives CASSPDSLSGNTIYF.

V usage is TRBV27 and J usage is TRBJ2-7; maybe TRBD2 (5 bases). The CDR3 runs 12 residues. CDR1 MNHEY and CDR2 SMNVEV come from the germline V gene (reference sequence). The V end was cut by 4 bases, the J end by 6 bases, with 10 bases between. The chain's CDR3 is CASSSYGVEQYF. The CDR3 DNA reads TGTGCCAGCAGTTCGTACGGGGTCGAGCAGTACTTC.

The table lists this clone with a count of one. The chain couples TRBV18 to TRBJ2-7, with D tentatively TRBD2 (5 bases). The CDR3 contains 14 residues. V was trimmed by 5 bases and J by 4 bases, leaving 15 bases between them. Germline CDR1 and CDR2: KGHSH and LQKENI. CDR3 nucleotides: TGTGCCAGCTCAAACACACGGGGTGTGTACGAGCAGTACTTC. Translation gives CASSNTRGVYEQYF.

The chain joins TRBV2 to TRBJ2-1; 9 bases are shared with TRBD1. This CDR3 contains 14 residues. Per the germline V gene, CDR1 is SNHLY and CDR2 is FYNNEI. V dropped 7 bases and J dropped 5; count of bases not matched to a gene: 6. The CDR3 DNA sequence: TGTGCCAGCAAAGTACAGGGGGCGCACAATGAGCAGTTCTTC. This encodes CASKVQGAHNEQFF.

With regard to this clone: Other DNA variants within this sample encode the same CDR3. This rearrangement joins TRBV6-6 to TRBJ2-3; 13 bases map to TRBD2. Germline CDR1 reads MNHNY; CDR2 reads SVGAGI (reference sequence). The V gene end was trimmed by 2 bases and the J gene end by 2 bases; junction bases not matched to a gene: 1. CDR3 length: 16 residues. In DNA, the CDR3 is TGTGCCAGCAGTTACGGACTAGCGGGAGACACAGATACGCAGTATTTT. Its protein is CASSYGLAGDTDTQYF.

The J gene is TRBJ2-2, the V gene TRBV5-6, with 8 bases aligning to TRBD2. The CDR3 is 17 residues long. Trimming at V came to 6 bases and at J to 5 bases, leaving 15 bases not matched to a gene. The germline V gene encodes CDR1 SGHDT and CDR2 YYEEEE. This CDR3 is CASILRMGGGHTGELFF. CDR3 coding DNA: TGTGCCAGCATCCTGAGGATGGGCGGGGGGCATACCGGGGAGCTGTTTTTT.

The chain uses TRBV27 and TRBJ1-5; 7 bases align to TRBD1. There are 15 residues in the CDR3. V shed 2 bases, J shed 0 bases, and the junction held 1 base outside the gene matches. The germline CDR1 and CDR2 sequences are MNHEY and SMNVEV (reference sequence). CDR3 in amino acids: CASSLEGASNQPQHF. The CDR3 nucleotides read TGTGCCAGCAGTTTAGAGGGGGCTAGCAATCAGCCCCAGCATTTT.

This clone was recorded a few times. CDR3 residues: CAWSVQGTEAFF. The CDR3 DNA reads TGTGCCTGGAGTGTGCAGGGCACTGAAGCTTTCTTT. The chain is built from TRBV30 and TRBJ1-1, with D tentatively TRBD1 (5 bases). Deletions cut 0 bases from V and 4 bases from J, with 6 bases between. The CDR3 runs to 12 residues. The V gene's germline CDR1 is GTSNPN and CDR2 SVGIG (reference sequence).

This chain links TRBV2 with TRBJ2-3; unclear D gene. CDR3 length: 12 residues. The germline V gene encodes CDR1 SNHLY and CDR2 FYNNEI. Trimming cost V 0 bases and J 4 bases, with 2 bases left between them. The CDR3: CASSEAADTQYF. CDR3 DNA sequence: TGTGCCAGCAGTGAAGCGGCAGATACGCAGTATTTT.

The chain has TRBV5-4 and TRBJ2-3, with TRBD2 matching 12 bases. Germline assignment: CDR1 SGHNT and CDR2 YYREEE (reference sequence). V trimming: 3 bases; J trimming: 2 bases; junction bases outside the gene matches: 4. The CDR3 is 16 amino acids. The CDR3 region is CASSSRLAGDTDTQYF. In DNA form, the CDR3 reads TGTGCCAGCAGCTCCAGACTAGCGGGGGACACAGATACGCAGTATTTT.

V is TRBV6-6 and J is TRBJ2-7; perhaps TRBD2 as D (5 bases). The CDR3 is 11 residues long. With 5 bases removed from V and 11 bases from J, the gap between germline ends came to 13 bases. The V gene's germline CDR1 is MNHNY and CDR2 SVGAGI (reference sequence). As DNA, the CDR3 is TGTGCCAGCAGTCACGAGGGAGTAGAGTACTTC. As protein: CASSHEGVEYF.